A selection of T cell receptor beta chains follows, all from one sample in a study of T-cell reconstitution after alpha-beta-depleted transplantation in children. TCRdb analysed the PCR reads with MiXCR anew, one entry per CDR3 protein. The sample carries over 400,000 distinct CDR3 sequences, 9.5% to 15% recorded once. The sequenced sample was PBMCs from the stem cell graft donor, obtained from the stem cell graft. Receptor source: a human donor who donated a stem cell graft to a child with combined immunodeficiency. The CDR3 runs from the conserved cysteine through the conserved F or W. Each record gives: clone size, V gene, D gene, J gene, CDR3 DNA, CDR3 protein. The D gene is left open where the match is weak. Not every row has a clone size; where given, it reads once, few, many or a size class.

.	TRBV27	TRBD1	TRBJ2-7	TGTGCCAGCAGGGAGACACGGGACAGTTACGAGCAGTACTTC	CASRETRDSYEQYF
many	TRBV5-1	.	TRBJ2-1	TGCGCCAGCAGCTTGGGAAGACTAGTCCTTTACAATGAGCAGTTCTTC	CASSLGRLVLYNEQFF
few	TRBV7-2	TRBD2	TRBJ2-2	TGTGCCAGCAGCCAATTTCGGGGGGACACCGGGGAGCTGTTTTTT	CASSQFRGDTGELFF
few	TRBV12-3/TRBV12-4	.	TRBJ2-2	TGTGCCAGCAGTTTGCGGGGAGATGGCACCGGGGAGCTGTTTTTT	CASSLRGDGTGELFF
many	TRBV12-3/TRBV12-4	TRBD1	TRBJ1-2	TGTGCCAGCAGCAACGGACAGGGGGACTATGGCTACACCTTC	CASSNGQGDYGYTF
.	TRBV2	.	TRBJ2-1	TGTGCCAGCAGTGTTGGCCACTACAATGAGCAGTTCTTC	CASSVGHYNEQFF
many	TRBV12-3/TRBV12-4	.	TRBJ1-1	TGTGCCAGCAGTCCGAGGTCCACTGAAGCTTTCTTT	CASSPRSTEAFF
few	TRBV15	.	TRBJ1-4	TGTGCCACCAGCAGCGGGACATGGATTGAAAAACTGTTTTTT	CATSSGTWIEKLFF
.	TRBV20-1	TRBD2	TRBJ2-1	TGCAGTGGTAGCGGGAGGGTGAATGAGCAGTTCTTC	CSGSGRVNEQFF
once	TRBV4-1	TRBD2	TRBJ2-1	TGCGCCAGCAGCCGGTTCTGGACTAGCGGGTTATTGTTCTTC	CASSRFWTSGLLFF
many	TRBV20-1	TRBD2	TRBJ2-1	TGCAGTGCAAAGAAACCGGGACTAGACATCTACAATGAGCAGTTCTTC	CSAKKPGLDIYNEQFF
.	TRBV27	.	TRBJ1-3	TGTGCCAGCAGTTTCGCGGGCCCGGGGTTACCTGGAAACACCATATATTTT	CASSFAGPGLPGNTIYF
.	TRBV13	.	TRBJ2-7	TGTGCCAGCAGCCCCCGGAGCCAGTACGAGCAGTACTTC	CASSPRSQYEQYF
.	TRBV7-9	TRBD1	TRBJ1-2	TGTGCCAGCAGTCCCTCCATCAGGGACAGCTTC	CASSPSIRDSF
few	TRBV18	.	TRBJ1-1	TGTGCCAGCTCACCGGGGGGGAATGAAGCTTTCTTT	CASSPGGNEAFF
.	TRBV4-2	.	TRBJ1-2	TGTGCCAGCAGCCAGGAAACGACAGCCGGCTATGGCTACACCTTC	CASSQETTAGYGYTF
many	TRBV27	.	TRBJ1-2	TGTGCCAGCAGTTTAAATCTACAAATTTATGGCTACACCTTC	CASSLNLQIYGYTF
few	TRBV6-5	.	TRBJ1-1	TGTGCCAGCAGCATGATGGGGAGGACTGAAGCTTTCTTT	CASSMMGRTEAFF
few	TRBV7-8	.	TRBJ2-7	TGTGCCAGCAGCCCAACTAGCTCTAGTTTTGGCGAGCAGTACTTC	CASSPTSSSFGEQYF
.	TRBV9	.	TRBJ2-3	TGTGCCAGCAGCGTACAACGGAGCACAGATACGCAGTATTTT	CASSVQRSTDTQYF
.	TRBV20-1	.	TRBJ1-4	TGCAGTGCTAGTACCCAATCAAGGGCCCCTGATGAAAAACTGTTTTTT	CSASTQSRAPDEKLFF
few	TRBV24-1	TRBD1	TRBJ2-2	TGTGCCACCAGTGATGCCGACAGGGGTGCGAGGACCGGGGAGCTGTTTTTT	CATSDADRGARTGELFF
.	TRBV12-3/TRBV12-4	.	TRBJ2-1	TGTGCCAGCAGTAGTACACAGGGTATCAGGTCCTACAATGAGCAGTTCTTC	CASSSTQGIRSYNEQFF
few	TRBV4-3	.	TRBJ2-3	TGCGCCAGCAGCCAAGATAATGGGGATGGGGATACGCAGTATTTT	CASSQDNGDGDTQYF
many	TRBV4-3	.	TRBJ2-7	TGCGCCAGCAGCCACGGACTTCTCTCCTACGAGCAGTACTTC	CASSHGLLSYEQYF
many	TRBV7-2	TRBD2	TRBJ2-3	TGTGCCAGCAGCTTACTACTAGCGGGAGGGGTGGATACGCAGTATTTT	CASSLLLAGGVDTQYF
many	TRBV12-3/TRBV12-4	TRBD1	TRBJ2-7	TGTGCCAGCAGTCCCGGACAGGCACGTGGATACTTC	CASSPGQARGYF
few	TRBV7-8	.	TRBJ2-5	TGTGCCAGCAGCTTTGGGAGAGTAGCGGAGGCCCTGGAGACCCAGTACTTC	CASSFGRVAEALETQYF
few	TRBV30	.	TRBJ1-6	TGTGCCTGGTCCGGAGGATCACCCCTCCACTTT	CAWSGGSPLHF
few	TRBV11-2	TRBD1	TRBJ2-1	TGTGCCAGCAGCTTAGATGAGGGACAGTGGGTCTCCTACAATGAGCAGTTCTTC	CASSLDEGQWVSYNEQFF
.	TRBV15	TRBD1	TRBJ1-2	TGTGCCACCAGCGCTCCCGGGACAGGGCCTGGCTACACCTTC	CATSAPGTGPGYTF